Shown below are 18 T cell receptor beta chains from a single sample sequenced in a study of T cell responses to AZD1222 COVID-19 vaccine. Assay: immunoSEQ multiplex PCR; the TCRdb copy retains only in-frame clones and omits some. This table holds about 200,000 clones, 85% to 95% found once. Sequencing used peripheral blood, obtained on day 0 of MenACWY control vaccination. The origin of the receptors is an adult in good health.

This chain's CDR3 is CASSLRGMDGYTF. For the CDR3, the DNA is TGTGCCAGCAGCCTAAGAGGGATGGACGGCTACACCTTC. The rearrangement joins TRBV28 to TRBJ1-2; D not resolved. Germline V gives CDR1 MDHEN, CDR2 SYDVKM. V was clipped by 6 bases and J by 8 bases, with 16 bases between them. The CDR3 contains 13 residues.

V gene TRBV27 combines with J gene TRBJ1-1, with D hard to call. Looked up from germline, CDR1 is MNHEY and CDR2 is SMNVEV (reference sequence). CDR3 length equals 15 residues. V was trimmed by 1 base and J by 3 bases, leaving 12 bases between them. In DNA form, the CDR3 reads TGTGCCAGCAGTTTATACCCGGGATCGGACACTGAAGCTTTCTTT. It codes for CASSLYPGSDTEAFF.

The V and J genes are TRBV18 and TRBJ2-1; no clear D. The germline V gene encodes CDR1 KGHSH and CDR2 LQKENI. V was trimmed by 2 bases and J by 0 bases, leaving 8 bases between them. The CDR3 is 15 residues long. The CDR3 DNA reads TGTGCCAGCTCACCATTGGCATCCTCCTACAATGAGCAGTTCTTC. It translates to CASSPLASSYNEQFF.

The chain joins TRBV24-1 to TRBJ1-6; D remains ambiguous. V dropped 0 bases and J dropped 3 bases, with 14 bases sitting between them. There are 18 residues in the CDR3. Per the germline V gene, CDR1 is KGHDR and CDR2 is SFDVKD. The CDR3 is CATSDLHIEENYNSPLHF. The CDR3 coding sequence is TGTGCCACCAGTGATTTGCACATCGAGGAAAACTATAATTCACCCCTCCACTTT.

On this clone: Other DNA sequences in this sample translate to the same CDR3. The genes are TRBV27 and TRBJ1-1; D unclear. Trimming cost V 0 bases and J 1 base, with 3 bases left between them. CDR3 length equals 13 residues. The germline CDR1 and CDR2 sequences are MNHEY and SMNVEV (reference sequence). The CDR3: CASSLSRNTEAFF. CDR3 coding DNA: TGTGCCAGCAGTTTATCGAGGAACACTGAAGCTTTCTTT.

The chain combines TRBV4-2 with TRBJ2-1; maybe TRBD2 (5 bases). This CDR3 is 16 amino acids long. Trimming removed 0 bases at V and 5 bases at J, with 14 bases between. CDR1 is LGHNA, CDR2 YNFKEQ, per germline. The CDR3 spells CASSQDSAAGNNEQFF. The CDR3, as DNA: TGTGCCAGCAGCCAAGATTCAGCGGCAGGCAACAATGAGCAGTTCTTC.

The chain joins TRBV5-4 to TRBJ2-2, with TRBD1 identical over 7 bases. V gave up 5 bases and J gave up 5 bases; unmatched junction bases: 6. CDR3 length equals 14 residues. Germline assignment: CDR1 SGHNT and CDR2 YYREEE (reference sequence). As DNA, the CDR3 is TGTGCCAGCAGTCTACAGGGGAAGACCGGGGAGCTGTTTTTT. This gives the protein CASSLQGKTGELFF.

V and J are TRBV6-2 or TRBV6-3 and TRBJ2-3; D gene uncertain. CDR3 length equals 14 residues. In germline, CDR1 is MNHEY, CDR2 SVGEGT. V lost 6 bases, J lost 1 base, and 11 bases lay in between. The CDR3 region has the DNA TGTGCCAGCAGCCAATCCCTAGGCACAGATACGCAGTATTTT. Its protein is CASSQSLGTDTQYF.

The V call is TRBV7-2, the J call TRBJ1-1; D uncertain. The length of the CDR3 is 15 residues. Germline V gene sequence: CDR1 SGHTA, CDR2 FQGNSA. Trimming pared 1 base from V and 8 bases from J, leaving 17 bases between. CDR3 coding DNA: TGTGCCAGCAGCTTAGATGTCGGAACGGGTCGAGAAGCTTTCTTT. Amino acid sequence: CASSLDVGTGREAFF.

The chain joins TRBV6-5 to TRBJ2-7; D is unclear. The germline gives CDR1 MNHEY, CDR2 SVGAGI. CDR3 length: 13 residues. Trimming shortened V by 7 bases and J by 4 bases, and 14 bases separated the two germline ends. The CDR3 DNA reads TGTGCCAGCACCCAACCACAGTCGTACGAGCAGTACTTC. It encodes CASTQPQSYEQYF.

In nucleotides, the CDR3 is TGTGCCAGCAGCCCCGCGGGGGGGTCAGGTGAAGCTTTCTTT. As protein: CASSPAGGSGEAFF. The chain employs TRBV7-9 and TRBJ1-1; possibly TRBD1 for D (5 bases). Per the germline V gene, CDR1 is SEHNR and CDR2 is FQNEAQ (reference sequence). With 5 bases removed from V and 7 bases from J, the gap between germline ends came to 17 bases. CDR3 length equals 14 residues.

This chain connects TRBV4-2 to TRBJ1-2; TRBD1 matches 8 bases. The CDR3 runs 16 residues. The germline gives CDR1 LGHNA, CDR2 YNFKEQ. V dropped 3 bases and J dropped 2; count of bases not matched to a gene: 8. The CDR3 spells CASSHLGQGGNYGYTF. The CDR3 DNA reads TGTGCCAGCAGCCATCTCGGACAGGGTGGAAACTATGGCTACACCTTC.

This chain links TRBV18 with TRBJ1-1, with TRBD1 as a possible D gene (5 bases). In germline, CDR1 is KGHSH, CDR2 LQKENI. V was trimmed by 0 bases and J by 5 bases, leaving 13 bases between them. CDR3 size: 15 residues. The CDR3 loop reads CASSPPGVLGTEAFF. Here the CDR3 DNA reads TGTGCCAGCTCACCACCGGGGGTCTTGGGGACTGAAGCTTTCTTT.

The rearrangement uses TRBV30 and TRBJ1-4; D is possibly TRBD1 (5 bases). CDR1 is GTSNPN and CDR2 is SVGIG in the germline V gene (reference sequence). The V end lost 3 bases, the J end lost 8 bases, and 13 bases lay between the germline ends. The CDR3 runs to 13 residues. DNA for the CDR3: TGTGCCTGGAGCGATGGGGCTGTGGAAAAACTGTTTTTT. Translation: CAWSDGAVEKLFF.

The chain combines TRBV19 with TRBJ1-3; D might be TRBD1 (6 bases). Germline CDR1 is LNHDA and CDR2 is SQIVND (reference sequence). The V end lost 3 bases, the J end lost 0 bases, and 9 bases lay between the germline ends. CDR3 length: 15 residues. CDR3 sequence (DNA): TGTGCCAGTAGTATCGTGGACAGCTCTGGAAACACCATATATTTT. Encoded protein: CASSIVDSSGNTIYF.

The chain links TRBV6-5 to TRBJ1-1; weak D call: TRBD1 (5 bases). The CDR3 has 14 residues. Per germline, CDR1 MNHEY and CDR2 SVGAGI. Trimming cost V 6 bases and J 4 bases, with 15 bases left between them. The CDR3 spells CASSPTLGGTEAFF. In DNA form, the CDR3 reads TGTGCCAGCAGCCCAACCCTGGGGGGCACTGAAGCTTTCTTT.

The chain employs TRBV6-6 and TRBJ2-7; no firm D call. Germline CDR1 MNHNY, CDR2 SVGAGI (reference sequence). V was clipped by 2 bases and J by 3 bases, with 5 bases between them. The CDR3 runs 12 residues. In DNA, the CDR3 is TGTGCCAGCAGTTACGCAGGCTACGAGCAGTACTTC. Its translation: CASSYAGYEQYF.

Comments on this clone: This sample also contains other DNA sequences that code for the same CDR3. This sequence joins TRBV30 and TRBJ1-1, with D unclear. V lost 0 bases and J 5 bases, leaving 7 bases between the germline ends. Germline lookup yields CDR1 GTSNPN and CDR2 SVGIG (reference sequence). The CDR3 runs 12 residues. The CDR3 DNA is TGTGCCTGGAGTGTGGGGTGGACTGAAGCTTTCTTT. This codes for CAWSVGWTEAFF.